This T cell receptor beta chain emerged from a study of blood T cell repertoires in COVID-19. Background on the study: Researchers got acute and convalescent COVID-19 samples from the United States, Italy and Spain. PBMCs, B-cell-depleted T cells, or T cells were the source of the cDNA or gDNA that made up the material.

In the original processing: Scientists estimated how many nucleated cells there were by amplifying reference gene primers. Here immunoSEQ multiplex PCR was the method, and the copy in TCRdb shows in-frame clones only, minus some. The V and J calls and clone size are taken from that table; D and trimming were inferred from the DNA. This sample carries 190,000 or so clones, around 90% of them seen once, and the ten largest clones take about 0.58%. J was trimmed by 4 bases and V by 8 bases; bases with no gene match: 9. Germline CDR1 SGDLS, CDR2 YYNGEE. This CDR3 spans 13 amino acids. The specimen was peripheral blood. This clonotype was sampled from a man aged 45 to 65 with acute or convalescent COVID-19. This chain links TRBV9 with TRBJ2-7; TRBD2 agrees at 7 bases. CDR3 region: CARGGSRPYEQYF. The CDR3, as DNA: TGTGCCAGGGGGGGGTCCCGCCCTTACGAGCAGTACTTC.